Reported below is one T cell receptor (beta chain). The antigen is not known. Use of 60 Vbeta and 13 Jbeta primers characterized the PCR. Profiled with immunoSEQ multiplex PCR; TCRdb holds only in-frame clones, not every one. Of about 96,000 clones listed, roughly 74% were seen once; the top ten hold about 14%. The sample originates from a study of cytomegalovirus exposure and HLA in healthy donors. Losses at the gene ends were 4 bases for V and 3 bases for J; bases not matched to a gene: 8. This CDR3 region has 16 residues. Per the germline V gene, CDR1 is KGHSH and CDR2 is LQKENI. Study results and limitations: Several of the most significant clusters were apparently associated with common viral pathogens in a later analysis. In a later analysis, TCR beta V- and J-gene trimming showed a link to a missense DCLRE1C variant.

All donors participated as healthy donors of bone marrow. The chain couples TRBV18 to TRBJ2-2, with 7 nucleotides matching TRBD1. The sequence was obtained from a woman between 70 and 85 years old in good health and CMV-seropositive. The specimen was PBMCs. The CDR3 DNA follows: TGTGCCAGCTCACTTCCGGGACAGACCGACACCGGGGAGCTGTTTTTT. Its translation: CASSLPGQTDTGELFF.